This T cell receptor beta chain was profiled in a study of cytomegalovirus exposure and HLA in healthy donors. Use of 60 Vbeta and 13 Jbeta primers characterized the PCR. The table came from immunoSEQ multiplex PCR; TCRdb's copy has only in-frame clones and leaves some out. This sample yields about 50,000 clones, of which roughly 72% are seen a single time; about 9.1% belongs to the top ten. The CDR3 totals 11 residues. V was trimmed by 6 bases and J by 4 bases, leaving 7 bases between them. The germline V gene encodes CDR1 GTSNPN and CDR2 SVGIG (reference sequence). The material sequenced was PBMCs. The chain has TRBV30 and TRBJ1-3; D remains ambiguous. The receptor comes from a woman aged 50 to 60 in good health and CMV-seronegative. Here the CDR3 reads CACTMGNTIYF. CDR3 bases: TGTGCCTGTACTATGGGAAACACCATATATTTT.